One and the same sample provided the 9 T cell receptor beta chains below, sequenced in a study of T-cell reconstitution after alpha-beta-depleted transplantation in children. For TCRbeta, the library was prepared with unique molecular identifiers. TCRdb fed the PCR reads into MiXCR, producing one record per CDR3 protein. The data contain 600,000 to 700,000 distinct CDR3 sequences, 16% of them singletons. Sequenced here: PBMCs from the stem cell graft donor, sampled from the stem cell graft. These receptors came from a human donor who donated a stem cell graft to a child with acute myeloid leukemia.

This clonotype was detected ten times or more. This chain connects TRBV20-1 to TRBJ2-4; D remains ambiguous. The CDR3 length is 13 residues. V lost 4 bases and J lost 5, with 12 bases in between. Germline assignment: CDR1 DFQATT and CDR2 SNEGSKA (reference sequence). CDR3 coding DNA: TGCAGTGCTATAGGGTTGAGTCAAAACATTCAGTACTTC. Translating it yields CSAIGLSQNIQYF.

The V call is TRBV7-9, the J call TRBJ2-5; 11 bases fit TRBD2. Trimming cost V 4 bases and J 5 bases; bases outside gene matches: 9. CDR3 length equals 16 residues. Germline V CDR1 and CDR2: SEHNR, FQNEAQ (reference sequence). CDR3 coding DNA: TGTGCCAGCAGCTCAGGACTAGCGGGCCTGACTGAGACCCAGTACTTC. It codes for CASSSGLAGLTETQYF.

This clonotype has a count of ten or more. The chain links TRBV27 to TRBJ1-6; D uncertain. Deletions cut 0 bases from V and 8 bases from J, with 11 bases between. There are 15 residues in the CDR3. Per the germline V gene, CDR1 is MNHEY and CDR2 is SMNVEV (reference sequence). CDR3 nucleotides: TGTGCCAGCAGTTTATCGCGGCAGCTAGATTCACCCCTCCACTTT. It encodes CASSLSRQLDSPLHF.

The chain uses TRBV7-2 and TRBJ1-1, with 7 bases fitting TRBD1. With V trimmed by 0 bases and J by 3 bases, 4 bases remained unmatched. Germline CDR1 SGHTA, CDR2 FQGNSA. The CDR3 consists of 15 residues. CDR3 nucleotide sequence: TGTGCCAGCAGCTTAGCTTCGACAGGGTACACTGAAGCTTTCTTT. Translated, it gives CASSLASTGYTEAFF.

This clonotype was found many times. The rearrangement links TRBV20-1 to TRBJ2-1; perhaps TRBD1 as D (6 bases). V shed 3 bases and J shed 10 bases, with 13 bases lying between them. The CDR3 extends over 12 amino acids. CDR1 and CDR2 from the germline V gene are DFQATT and SNEGSKA (reference sequence). The DNA for the CDR3 is TGCAGTGCTAGGCGGTCAGGGGACGAGCAGTTCTTC. It codes for CSARRSGDEQFF.

The V and J genes are TRBV7-8 and TRBJ2-7, with a weak D call TRBD1 (6 bases). This CDR3 has 13 amino acids. The V gene lost 5 bases and the J gene lost 4 bases, with 12 bases spanning the gap. Germline CDR1 reads SGHVS; CDR2 reads FQNEAQ. The CDR3 DNA is TGTGCCAGCAGCCCAGGGGTAAAGTACGAGCAGTACGTC. Translated, it gives CASSPGVKYEQYV.

The chain has TRBV15 and TRBJ2-1, with unresolved D. The germline V gene encodes CDR1 LNHNV and CDR2 YYDKDF (reference sequence). The V end lost 7 bases, the J end lost 6 bases, and 7 bases lay between the germline ends. The CDR3 length is 11 residues. The CDR3 DNA follows: TGTGCCACCAAACAGAGCAATGAGCAGTTCTTC. It is translated as CATKQSNEQFF.

The chain links TRBV2 to TRBJ2-3; D not resolved. Germline values: CDR1 SNHLY, CDR2 FYNNEI. CDR3 length equals 13 residues. V lost 7 bases and J 3 bases, leaving 11 bases between the germline ends. The CDR3: CASKRFRTDTQYF. CDR3 DNA sequence: TGTGCCAGCAAACGTTTCAGGACAGATACGCAGTATTTT. Complete variable domain (other parts from reference TRBV2 and TRBJ2-3): EPEVTQTPSHQVTQMGQEVILRCVPISNHLYFYWYRQILGQKVEFLVSFYNNEISEKSEIFDDQFSVERPDGSNFTLKIRSTKLEDSAMYFCASKRFRTDTQYFGPGTRLTVL.

This clonotype was detected ten times or more. The chain has TRBV5-6 and TRBJ2-7, with 9 bases that match TRBD2. The CDR3 spans 17 residues. With V trimmed by 3 bases and J by 2 bases, 12 bases remained unmatched. CDR1 is SGHDT and CDR2 is YYEEEE in the germline V gene. The CDR3 is CASSSRGLAGITYEQYF. In nucleotides, the CDR3 is TGTGCCAGCAGCTCTAGAGGGCTAGCGGGGATTACCTACGAGCAGTACTTC.